This note documents a single TCR beta chain sequence. Its antigen target is currently unknown. An end of the junction does not agree with germline; a read error may underlie this. The record originates from a study of T cells after yellow fever vaccination (dated by TCRdb to between 2018 and 2021). With regard to the full study: The SMART-Seq v4 Ultra Low Input RNA kit was used to prepare libraries from fractions with low cell numbers. To track T-cell clones before and after primary and booster YFV17D yellow fever vaccination, bulk TCR alpha and beta repertoires were sequenced longitudinally. Bulk PBMC replicates and cell subsets were isolated from blood drawn at multiple timepoints before and after both primary and secondary immunization. Two healthy male donors, one aged 18 to 30 and one aged 30 to 40 years, were included in the cohort.

On the study overall, not on this receptor specifically: Compared with the primary T-cell response, the secondary T-cell response was weaker but faster, peaking on day 5 rather than day 15. A small share of clonotypes occurred in both CD4 and CD8 compartments, likely arising from convergent recombination. After the booster, most clones that had expanded after primary vaccination were detected again (approximately 95% of CD4 and roughly nine tenths of CD8), suggesting broad maintenance of memory. Computational filtering was required because FACS-sorted repertoires could contain abundant contaminating clonotypes from the bulk population. Because only a couple of donors were included in the study, the extent to which the findings can be generalized is limited.

Synthesis of TCR cDNA relied on 5'RACE template switching, a step that introduced a universal primer site along with unique molecular identifiers. Priming for cDNA synthesis came from both the TCR alpha and TCR beta constant segments. Libraries were amplified in two PCR steps, with sample barcodes and sequencing adapters added in the second step. Sequencing of libraries was done on Illumina HiSeq 2500 (2x100 bp) or NovaSeq (2x150 bp). Per the source publication's procedure: Reads were demultiplexed and collapsed into UMI consensus sequences with MIGEC, and V(D)J alignment was performed with MiXCR. Vaccine-responding clonotypes were defined with edgeR using replicate PBMC samples, requiring FDR below 0.01 and a log2 fold change above 5 up to day 15. CD4 or CD8 identity was assigned to each bulk clonotype according to whether the clonotype was present at higher abundance in the sequenced CD4 repertoire or the sequenced CD8 repertoire. The public reads were run again by TCRdb, first through fastp at Q25 and then through MiXCR, and only productive beta chains were kept. Every CDR3 protein is listed once, alongside the most common genes and DNA of its rows. In this record, the V and J calls reflect TCRdb's handling and not the investigators' own analysis. The sample data list about 580,000 distinct CDR3 sequences, and roughly 17% of these were observed just once. The top ten constitute roughly 17% of the sample.

The treatment or condition label, read with the paper, signifies: live attenuated yellow fever vaccine strain. Two biological replicates of bulk PBMCs were collected at each blood-draw timepoint. A standard Ficoll-Paque protocol was used to isolate PBMCs from peripheral blood. TriZol was used to extract RNA from bulk PBMCs, from CD4 and CD8 fractions, and from dextramer-positive and dextramer-negative fractions. From the cysteine through the phenylalanine, the CDR3 covers 18 amino acids. The read is trimmed to its CDR3 DNA, 54 bases read in frame from base 1. Looking up the germline V gene (reference sequence) yields CDR1 MNHEY and CDR2 SMNVEV.

The sequence was collected from a man aged 18 to 30 who received the YFV17D yellow fever vaccine. The rearranged chain carries TRBV27 and TRBJ2-3; too little of a D gene remains to name it. This specimen was PBMCs, taken about 5 days after the first yellow fever vaccination. The DNA is as follows: TGTGCCATCAGTTTATTTCTGGCGGACGGACGAATCACAGATACGCAGTATTTT. This codes for CAISLFLADGRITDTQYF.